The clone carrying this T cell receptor beta chain came up a few times. The antigen remains undetermined. The source of the sample is a study of beta chain features in type 1 diabetes. Study outcomes and limitations: There were fewer insertions and more deletions at the VDJ junctions of type 1 diabetes patients. Across all four CD4+ subsets, people with type 1 diabetes showed modestly shorter TCRB CDR3s. Healthy donors had naive, central memory and Treg TCRB repertoires that appeared less similar than those seen among patients.

This CDR3 region has 14 residues. In germline, CDR1 is SGDLS, CDR2 YYNGEE. Trimming pared 4 bases from V and 0 bases from J, leaving 10 bases between. Investigators reverse transcribed all isolated RNA, so they sequenced expressed TCRB transcripts. Libraries were prepared by immunoSEQ multiplex PCR; TCRdb keeps only in-frame clonotypes and omits some of them. The repertoire holds around 690,000 clones, around 12% seen once, with roughly 0.11% in the top ten. The rearrangement uses TRBV9 and TRBJ1-1; D not resolved. This clonotype originated in a man aged 30 to 39 with type 1 diabetes. The specimen was naive CD4+ T cells from blood. CDR3 DNA: TGTGCCAGCAGCTTCGGAGTGATGAACACTGAAGCTTTCTTT. This codes for CASSFGVMNTEAFF.